Listed below are T cell receptor beta chains from one sample, sequenced in a study of T and B cells in COVID-19 patients. TCRdb called the multiplex PCR reads again in MiXCR, with one record for every CDR3 protein. Seen here are roughly 5,100 distinct CDR3 sequences, about 19% observed once, and the top ten hold about 3.3%. Sequenced input: blood. These receptors all stem from a human donor with active COVID-19. Each CDR3 is given with its conserved first and last residue. A D gene is named only where the DNA matches it firmly. Size values are once, few and many counts, or a class for expanded clones, and some rows have none.

j_call: TRBJ2-2
clone_size: .
d_call: .
v_call: TRBV20-1
cdr3_length: 17
cdr3_nt: TGCAGTGCTAGAGATCCGGGGGGCGGAGCGAACACCGGGGAGCTGTTTTTT
cdr3_aa: CSARDPGGGANTGELFF

j_call: TRBJ1-2
clone_size: few
d_call: TRBD1
v_call: TRBV6-2/TRBV6-3
cdr3_length: 13
cdr3_nt: TGTGCCAGCGGCGACCAGGGGGTCCTTGGCTACACCTTC
cdr3_aa: CASGDQGVLGYTF

j_call: TRBJ2-2
clone_size: .
d_call: .
v_call: TRBV19
cdr3_length: 10
cdr3_nt: TGTGCCAGTAGTATCGGGGAGCTGTTTTTT
cdr3_aa: CASSIGELFF

j_call: TRBJ2-7
clone_size: large
d_call: TRBD2
v_call: TRBV11-1
cdr3_length: 15
cdr3_nt: TGTGCCAGCACTCCGTCAGCCGGGGGGAGGGGCGAGCAGTACTTC
cdr3_aa: CASTPSAGGRGEQYF

j_call: TRBJ2-2
clone_size: few
d_call: .
v_call: TRBV7-2
cdr3_length: 14
cdr3_nt: TGTGCCAGCAGCCGGGACCTAAACACCGGGGAGCTGTTTTTT
cdr3_aa: CASSRDLNTGELFF

j_call: TRBJ2-2
clone_size: medium-sized
d_call: .
v_call: TRBV12-3/TRBV12-4
cdr3_length: 13
cdr3_nt: TGTGCCAGCCGCGAAAACCCACCCGGGGAGCTGTTTTTT
cdr3_aa: CASRENPPGELFF

j_call: TRBJ1-3
clone_size: .
d_call: .
v_call: TRBV11-1
cdr3_length: 16
cdr3_nt: TGTGCCGGCAGCTTAGATCCAGGGGCGGCTGGAAACACCATATATTTT
cdr3_aa: CAGSLDPGAAGNTIYF

j_call: TRBJ1-5
clone_size: .
d_call: .
v_call: TRBV7-6
cdr3_length: 15
cdr3_nt: TGTGCCAGCAGCTTAGGTCTGGGATCCAATCAGCCCCAGCATTTT
cdr3_aa: CASSLGLGSNQPQHF

j_call: TRBJ2-1
clone_size: medium-sized
d_call: TRBD2
v_call: TRBV18
cdr3_length: 15
cdr3_nt: TGTGCCAGCTCACCCCAGAGCGGGAGTTGGAATGAGCAGTTCTTC
cdr3_aa: CASSPQSGSWNEQFF

j_call: TRBJ2-7
clone_size: medium-sized
d_call: TRBD2
v_call: TRBV6-1
cdr3_length: 13
cdr3_nt: TGTGCCGGTTCGGGGAGGGCCGTTGGGGAGCAGTACTTC
cdr3_aa: CAGSGRAVGEQYF

j_call: TRBJ1-2
clone_size: few
d_call: TRBD1
v_call: TRBV7-2
cdr3_length: 16
cdr3_nt: TGTGCCAGCAGCTTAGCGCCGGGACAGGGGATCTATGGCTACACCTTC
cdr3_aa: CASSLAPGQGIYGYTF

j_call: TRBJ2-6
clone_size: medium-sized
d_call: .
v_call: TRBV6-5
cdr3_length: 16
cdr3_nt: TGTGCCAGCAGTTTCGGACGCAACTCTGGGGCCAACGTCCTGACTTTC
cdr3_aa: CASSFGRNSGANVLTF

j_call: TRBJ2-1
clone_size: medium-sized
d_call: TRBD1
v_call: TRBV19
cdr3_length: 17
cdr3_nt: TGTGCCAGTACCCCTATTTCCGGGACAGGGAGCTACAATGAGCAGTTCTTC
cdr3_aa: CASTPISGTGSYNEQFF

j_call: TRBJ2-2
clone_size: medium-sized
d_call: TRBD2
v_call: TRBV6-4
cdr3_length: 15
cdr3_nt: TGTGCCAGCAGGAGGGGAGGGGACGGCACCGGGGAGCTGTTTTTT
cdr3_aa: CASRRGGDGTGELFF

j_call: TRBJ2-1
clone_size: medium-sized
d_call: .
v_call: TRBV27
cdr3_length: 13
cdr3_nt: TGTGCCAGCAGTTTAAATTCGGGAGATGAGCAGTTCTTC
cdr3_aa: CASSLNSGDEQFF

j_call: TRBJ2-3
clone_size: .
d_call: TRBD2
v_call: TRBV28
cdr3_length: 21
cdr3_nt: TGTGCCAGCAGTTCTACCTGGACTAGCGGGAGCCCGACCCATAGCACAGATACGCAGTATTTT
cdr3_aa: CASSSTWTSGSPTHSTDTQYF

j_call: TRBJ2-1
clone_size: .
d_call: TRBD2
v_call: TRBV20-1
cdr3_length: 13
cdr3_nt: TGCAGTGCTAGAGGGACTAGCAAGAGTGAGCAGTTCTTC
cdr3_aa: CSARGTSKSEQFF

j_call: TRBJ2-1
clone_size: medium-sized
d_call: TRBD2
v_call: TRBV18
cdr3_length: 17
cdr3_nt: TGTGCCAGCTCACTCTGGACTAGCGGGGGGTATCACAATGAGCAGTTCTTC
cdr3_aa: CASSLWTSGGYHNEQFF

j_call: TRBJ2-1
clone_size: large
d_call: .
v_call: TRBV19
cdr3_length: 14
cdr3_nt: TGTGCCAGTAGGATGCGGAGCTCCTACAATGAGCAGTTCTTC
cdr3_aa: CASRMRSSYNEQFF

j_call: TRBJ1-3
clone_size: few
d_call: .
v_call: TRBV20-1
cdr3_length: 14
cdr3_nt: TGCAGTGCTAGGACCGGGAGCTCTGGAAACACCATATATTTT
cdr3_aa: CSARTGSSGNTIYF

j_call: TRBJ2-1
clone_size: few
d_call: TRBD2
v_call: TRBV5-1
cdr3_length: 18
cdr3_nt: TGCGCCAGCAGCTTGGGGCTAGCGGGAGGCTACGGAGGCAATGAGCAGTTCTTC
cdr3_aa: CASSLGLAGGYGGNEQFF

j_call: TRBJ2-1
clone_size: medium-sized
d_call: .
v_call: TRBV6-5
cdr3_length: 18
cdr3_nt: TGTGCCAGCAGTTCCAGAGGGTTCGGGGCCGGGGCCTCCAATGAGCAGTTCTTC
cdr3_aa: CASSSRGFGAGASNEQFF

j_call: TRBJ2-7
clone_size: .
d_call: TRBD2
v_call: TRBV2
cdr3_length: 15
cdr3_nt: TGTGCCAGCAGTGAACTGGCGGGGGGGCGCTACGAGCAGTACTTC
cdr3_aa: CASSELAGGRYEQYF

j_call: TRBJ1-4
clone_size: .
d_call: .
v_call: TRBV5-5
cdr3_length: 15
cdr3_nt: TGTGCCAGCAGCTTGGCCGGGCCGGTAAATGAAAAACTGTTTTTT
cdr3_aa: CASSLAGPVNEKLFF

j_call: TRBJ1-2
clone_size: few
d_call: .
v_call: TRBV6-2/TRBV6-3
cdr3_length: 16
cdr3_nt: TGTGCCAGCAGTCAAACCGGTACGGGGAGGGGATATGGCTACACCTTC
cdr3_aa: CASSQTGTGRGYGYTF

j_call: TRBJ2-7
clone_size: .
d_call: .
v_call: TRBV14
cdr3_length: 14
cdr3_nt: TGTGCCAGCAGCCTCCAGGGGAATACCTACGAGCAGTACTTC
cdr3_aa: CASSLQGNTYEQYF

j_call: TRBJ2-2
clone_size: medium-sized
d_call: TRBD2
v_call: TRBV14
cdr3_length: 18
cdr3_nt: TGTGCCAGCAGCCTCCCCAGGGCAGCGGGGGGGAACACCGGGGAGCTGTTTTTT
cdr3_aa: CASSLPRAAGGNTGELFF

j_call: TRBJ2-2
clone_size: medium-sized
d_call: .
v_call: TRBV6-1
cdr3_length: 13
cdr3_nt: TGTGCCAGCAGGCGGGAGAACACCGGGGAGCTGTTTTTT
cdr3_aa: CASRRENTGELFF

j_call: TRBJ2-1
clone_size: medium-sized
d_call: .
v_call: TRBV5-4
cdr3_length: 13
cdr3_nt: TGTGCCAGCAGCTTGGTCAGGGGCAATGAGCAGTTCTTC
cdr3_aa: CASSLVRGNEQFF

j_call: TRBJ1-2
clone_size: medium-sized
d_call: .
v_call: TRBV30
cdr3_length: 13
cdr3_nt: TGTGCCTGGAGTTCCACGGGTTATGAGGGCTACACCTTC
cdr3_aa: CAWSSTGYEGYTF

j_call: TRBJ2-3
clone_size: medium-sized
d_call: TRBD1
v_call: TRBV30
cdr3_length: 16
cdr3_nt: TGTGCCTGGTCTAGGGGACAGGGAGTGATTGGAGATACGCAGTATTTT
cdr3_aa: CAWSRGQGVIGDTQYF

j_call: TRBJ2-1
clone_size: medium-sized
d_call: .
v_call: TRBV30
cdr3_length: 11
cdr3_nt: TGTGCCTGGAGTTTAGGGGGAATTGACTTCTTC
cdr3_aa: CAWSLGGIDFF

j_call: TRBJ1-1
clone_size: .
d_call: TRBD1
v_call: TRBV24-1
cdr3_length: 18
cdr3_nt: TGTGCCACCAGTCAAGGGGGACAGGGTGGTAAGAAGAACACTGAAGCTTTCTTT
cdr3_aa: CATSQGGQGGKKNTEAFF

j_call: TRBJ2-3
clone_size: medium-sized
d_call: TRBD2
v_call: TRBV10-3
cdr3_length: 15
cdr3_nt: TGTGCCATCACTGCGGCTAGCGGGAGCACAGATACGCAGTATTTT
cdr3_aa: CAITAASGSTDTQYF

j_call: TRBJ1-6
clone_size: many
d_call: .
v_call: TRBV5-5
cdr3_length: 15
cdr3_nt: TGTGCCAGCAGCGAAGGGGAGACACGGAATTCACCCCTCCACTTT
cdr3_aa: CASSEGETRNSPLHF

j_call: TRBJ2-1
clone_size: .
d_call: TRBD2
v_call: TRBV28
cdr3_length: 20
cdr3_nt: TGTGCCAGCAGTTTCGGGCAGACTAGCGGGAGAGTCCGGTCCTACAATGAGCAGTTCTTC
cdr3_aa: CASSFGQTSGRVRSYNEQFF

j_call: TRBJ2-5
clone_size: .
d_call: TRBD2
v_call: TRBV6-5
cdr3_length: 15
cdr3_nt: TGTGCCAGCAGTCTCCTAGCGGGAGAGCGGGGGGCCCAGTACTTC
cdr3_aa: CASSLLAGERGAQYF

j_call: TRBJ2-3
clone_size: medium-sized
d_call: .
v_call: TRBV18
cdr3_length: 14
cdr3_nt: TGTGCCAGCTCACTCCTTTCACCGGGGGATACGCAGTATTTT
cdr3_aa: CASSLLSPGDTQYF

j_call: TRBJ1-2
clone_size: medium-sized
d_call: TRBD1
v_call: TRBV6-5
cdr3_length: 11
cdr3_nt: TGTGCCATTGGACAGGCCGCTGGCTACACCTTC
cdr3_aa: CAIGQAAGYTF

j_call: TRBJ1-2
clone_size: .
d_call: TRBD1
v_call: TRBV20-1
cdr3_length: 17
cdr3_nt: TGCAGTGCTAGAGATCTGGCAGGGGGCTGGTATAACTATGGCTACACCTTC
cdr3_aa: CSARDLAGGWYNYGYTF

j_call: TRBJ2-5
clone_size: medium-sized
d_call: TRBD1
v_call: TRBV18
cdr3_length: 15
cdr3_nt: TGTGCCAGCTCGCCTAGGACAGGGATCCAAGAGACCCAGTACTTC
cdr3_aa: CASSPRTGIQETQYF

j_call: TRBJ1-3
clone_size: medium-sized
d_call: .
v_call: TRBV6-1
cdr3_length: 16
cdr3_nt: TGTGCCAGCAGCTCAGGGAGGATGTTTGCTGGAAACACCATATATTTT
cdr3_aa: CASSSGRMFAGNTIYF

j_call: TRBJ2-3
clone_size: few
d_call: .
v_call: TRBV14
cdr3_length: 13
cdr3_nt: TGTGCCAGCAGCCAGGCGTATACAGATACGCAGTATTTT
cdr3_aa: CASSQAYTDTQYF

j_call: TRBJ1-1
clone_size: medium-sized
d_call: TRBD1
v_call: TRBV29-1
cdr3_length: 13
cdr3_nt: TGCAGCGTGCAGGGACAGAAAAACACTGAAGCTTTCTTT
cdr3_aa: CSVQGQKNTEAFF

j_call: TRBJ2-2
clone_size: medium-sized
d_call: .
v_call: TRBV7-6
cdr3_length: 13
cdr3_nt: TGTGCCAGCAGCCGGACAGTGTCCGGGGAGCTGTTTTTT
cdr3_aa: CASSRTVSGELFF

j_call: TRBJ2-2
clone_size: medium-sized
d_call: TRBD1
v_call: TRBV10-3
cdr3_length: 14
cdr3_nt: TGTGCCGTAGGACAGGGGGCGAACACCGGGGAGCTGTTTTTT
cdr3_aa: CAVGQGANTGELFF

j_call: TRBJ2-6
clone_size: few
d_call: .
v_call: TRBV4-3
cdr3_length: 18
cdr3_nt: TGCGCCAGCAGCCAGAGAACAGGGCACCTCTCTGGGGCCAACGTCCTGACTTTC
cdr3_aa: CASSQRTGHLSGANVLTF

j_call: TRBJ1-2
clone_size: many
d_call: TRBD1
v_call: TRBV6-6
cdr3_length: 17
cdr3_nt: TGTGCCAGCAGTTACTCGCTATCCCGGGACAGGACCCTTGGCTACACCTTC
cdr3_aa: CASSYSLSRDRTLGYTF

j_call: TRBJ2-7
clone_size: few
d_call: TRBD1
v_call: TRBV20-1
cdr3_length: 12
cdr3_nt: TGCAGTGCTATCGACAGGGTACACGAGCAGTACTTC
cdr3_aa: CSAIDRVHEQYF

j_call: TRBJ2-5
clone_size: medium-sized
d_call: TRBD1
v_call: TRBV18
cdr3_length: 15
cdr3_nt: TGTGCCAGCTCACCACCCAGGGGGCCGCAAGAGACCCAGTACTTC
cdr3_aa: CASSPPRGPQETQYF

j_call: TRBJ1-1
clone_size: .
d_call: .
v_call: TRBV7-9
cdr3_length: 12
cdr3_nt: TGTGCCAGCCGACAGCAAAACACTGAAGCTTTCTTT
cdr3_aa: CASRQQNTEAFF